These 32 T cell receptor beta chains originate from one sample sequenced in a study of CD8 T cells in Susac syndrome. Reverse transcription of about 0.45 to 1 ug RNA used random hexamers. TCRdb reprocessed the immunoSEQ multiplex PCR reads with MiXCR, giving one entry per CDR3 protein. Of approximately 280,000 distinct CDR3 sequences in the sample, approximately 85% were seen once. The sequenced sample was CD8+ T cells from PBMCs. The receptors come from a human donor with multiple sclerosis.

This sequence joins TRBV27 and TRBJ2-1; 10 nucleotides match TRBD1. CDR3 length: 14 amino acids. V trimming: 1 base; J trimming: 9 bases; junction bases outside the gene matches: 3. The germline V gene encodes CDR1 MNHEY and CDR2 SMNVEV (reference sequence). The DNA for the CDR3 is TGTGCCAGCAGTTTATGGGACAGGGGAAGTGAGCAGTTCTTC. It translates to CASSLWDRGSEQFF.

The chain employs TRBV27 and TRBJ1-2; a weak D match, TRBD1 (5 bases). V lost 3 bases and J lost 10, with 15 bases in between. Looked up from germline, CDR1 is MNHEY and CDR2 is SMNVEV (reference sequence). The CDR3 extends over 13 amino acids. This CDR3 is CASSFGQGVVYTF. The CDR3 DNA is TGTGCCAGCAGTTTCGGTCAGGGAGTTGTCTACACCTTC.

This clonotype was picked up one time. The V call is TRBV28, the J call TRBJ1-1; no clear D gene. The CDR3 totals 12 residues. Per germline, CDR1 MDHEN and CDR2 SYDVKM. V was trimmed by 6 bases and J by 7 bases, leaving 12 bases between them. CDR3 bases: TGTGCCAGCAGCACTCGGCCGTTTGAAGCTTTCTTT. It is translated as CASSTRPFEAFF.

The rearrangement links TRBV4-1 to TRBJ2-7; perhaps D is TRBD1 or TRBD2 (5 bases each). Looked up from germline, CDR1 is MGHRA and CDR2 is YSYEKL. V lost 0 bases to trimming and J lost 7 bases, with 19 bases between them. This CDR3 comprises 16 residues. Here the CDR3 reads CASSQEAPSGRPEQYF. The CDR3, as DNA: TGCGCCAGCAGCCAAGAGGCCCCATCGGGACGACCTGAGCAGTACTTC.

The V and J genes are TRBV12-3 or TRBV12-4 and TRBJ2-6; D call uncertain. The V and J ends lost 3 bases and 0 bases respectively, with 6 bases between them. The CDR3 has 15 residues. The CDR3 is CASSFGPSGANVLTF. The CDR3, as DNA: TGTGCCAGCAGTTTTGGTCCCTCTGGGGCCAACGTCCTGACTTTC.

The gene calls are TRBV18 and TRBJ1-5; weak D call: TRBD1 (6 bases). CDR1 is KGHSH, CDR2 LQKENI, per germline. The CDR3 is 16 residues long. The V end lost 3 bases, the J end lost 0 bases, and 12 bases lay between the germline ends. The DNA for the CDR3 is TGTGCCAGCTCACCCCCGACAGGAGATAGCAATCAGCCCCAGCATTTT. It is translated as CASSPPTGDSNQPQHF. The variable domain in full, with the rest retrieved from reference TRBV18 and TRBJ1-5, is NAGVMQNPRHLVRRRGQEARLRCSPMKGHSHVYWYRQLPEEGLKFMVYLQKENIIDESGMPKERFSAEFPKEGPSILRIQQVVRGDSAAYFCASSPPTGDSNQPQHFGDGTRLSIL.

The V gene is TRBV20-1, the J gene TRBJ1-5; D is perhaps TRBD1 (5 bases). This CDR3 has 13 residues. Trimming shortened V by 4 bases and J by 4 bases, and 11 bases separated the two germline ends. Germline-derived CDR1 and CDR2 are DFQATT and SNEGSKA (reference sequence). CDR3 residues: CSAKGPTNQPQHF. CDR3 sequence (DNA): TGCAGTGCTAAGGGACCGACGAATCAGCCCCAGCATTTT.

The gene calls are TRBV5-1 and TRBJ2-7; D gene ambiguous. CDR3 size: 14 residues. V lost 0 bases to trimming and J lost 2 bases, with 9 bases between them. From germline, CDR1 is SGHRS and CDR2 YFSETQ. CDR3 nucleotides: TGCGCCAGCAGCTTGGTCCTCGGGCCCTACGAGCAGTACTTC. As protein: CASSLVLGPYEQYF.

The genes are TRBV7-9 and TRBJ2-1; maybe TRBD2 (5 bases). The germline CDR1 and CDR2 sequences are SEHNR and FQNEAQ (reference sequence). The V end was cut by 0 bases, the J end by 13 bases, with 7 bases between. This CDR3 region has 11 residues. The CDR3 nucleotides read TGTGCCAGCAGCTTAGCCGGGGTACAGTTCTTC. Protein product: CASSLAGVQFF. Combining the CDR3 with reference TRBV7-9 and TRBJ2-1 gives the whole variable domain DTGVSQNPRHKITKRGQNVTFRCDPISEHNRLYWYRQTLGQGPEFLTYFQNEAQLEKSRLLSDRFSAERPKGSFSTLEIQRTEQGDSAMYLCASSLAGVQFFGPGTRLTVL.

The gene calls are TRBV20-1 and TRBJ2-7, with 8 bases lining up with TRBD2. J was trimmed by 4 bases and V by 2 bases; bases with no gene match: 13. The CDR3 consists of 16 residues. Germline V lookup: CDR1 DFQATT, CDR2 SNEGSKA (reference sequence). The CDR3 sequence is CSARNFRLARYYEQYF. DNA for the CDR3: TGCAGTGCTAGAAACTTCAGACTAGCGCGCTATTACGAGCAGTACTTC.

The V and J genes are TRBV11-2 and TRBJ2-5, with D perhaps matching TRBD1 or TRBD2 (5 bases each). V lost 5 bases to trimming and J lost 2 bases, with 18 bases between them. CDR1 is SGHAT and CDR2 is FQNNGV in the germline V gene. The CDR3 has 16 residues. CDR3 DNA: TGTGCCAGCAGCCCAGAGGGGCGAAGTAGTCAAGAGACCCAGTACTTC. The encoded protein is CASSPEGRSSQETQYF.

The V gene is TRBV9, the J gene TRBJ2-3; 9 bases match TRBD1. Germline CDR1 reads SGDLS; CDR2 reads YYNGEE. The ends lost 0 bases at V and 4 bases at J; junction bases unmatched: 9. The CDR3 runs 17 residues. The CDR3 sequence: CASSVEPGQGFADTQYF. In DNA form, the CDR3 reads TGTGCCAGCAGCGTAGAACCGGGACAGGGATTCGCAGATACGCAGTATTTT.

The chain combines TRBV10-3 with TRBJ2-7; D gene unclear. The germline V gene encodes CDR1 ENHRY and CDR2 SYGVKD. This CDR3 is 12 amino acids long. Trimming removed 7 bases at V and 4 bases at J, with 11 bases between. Written as DNA, the CDR3 is TGTGCCATCAACACGGACGGTTACGAGCAGTACTTC. Translated: CAINTDGYEQYF.

A single count supports this clonotype. The chain links TRBV27 to TRBJ2-1, with 11 positions matching TRBD2. Per germline, CDR1 MNHEY and CDR2 SMNVEV (reference sequence). The CDR3 loop spans 16 amino acids. Germline trimming cut 6 bases from V and 3 bases from J; bases unmatched to any gene: 7. The CDR3 region has the DNA TGTGCCAGCAGACCTCTAGCGGGAGGACTCTACAATGAGCAGTTCTTC. Encoded protein: CASRPLAGGLYNEQFF.

The V gene is TRBV10-3, the J gene TRBJ2-5; D might be TRBD1 or TRBD2, each matching 6 bases. Germline values: CDR1 ENHRY, CDR2 SYGVKD. V was trimmed by 0 bases and J by 6 bases, leaving 20 bases between them. This CDR3 has 17 amino acids. The CDR3 DNA sequence: TGTGCCATCAGTGAGTCCATGCGGGACACGCCGGGGAAGACCCAGTACTTC. Its translation: CAISESMRDTPGKTQYF.

The chain joins TRBV7-3 to TRBJ2-1, with 7 bases aligning to TRBD2. Germline V gives CDR1 SGHTA, CDR2 FQGTGA. This CDR3 contains 13 residues. V lost 5 bases, J lost 8 bases, and 6 bases stayed unmatched. In nucleotides, the CDR3 is TGTGCCAGCAGCCCCCCGGGGGGTGATGAGCAGTTCTTC. It specifies CASSPPGGDEQFF.

To note about this clonotype: One junction end does not reproduce the germline sequence, and a read error may be involved. J is TRBJ1-5 and V is TRBV7-2; D call uncertain. This CDR3 has 13 residues. Germline CDR1 SGHTA, CDR2 FQGNSA. Here the CDR3 DNA reads TGTGCCAGCAGCTTAATCGGGGAACCGCCCCGGCATTTT. Residues: CASSLIGEPPRHF.

V gene TRBV28 combines with J gene TRBJ2-3; TRBD2 agrees at 10 bases. V lost 1 base to trimming and J lost 9 bases; unmatched junction nucleotides: 4. Germline V lookup: CDR1 MDHEN, CDR2 SYDVKM. The CDR3 loop spans 14 amino acids. The CDR3 DNA reads as TGTGCCAGCAGTTTATTAGGACTAGCGGTAACGCAGTATTTT. This translates into CASSLLGLAVTQYF.

V and J are TRBV28 and TRBJ1-1, with 9 bases identical to TRBD1. V lost 5 bases to trimming and J lost 0 bases; unmatched junction nucleotides: 7. In germline, CDR1 is MDHEN, CDR2 SYDVKM. The CDR3 has 16 residues. CDR3 sequence: CASSVRGTGMNTEAFF. The DNA for the CDR3 is TGTGCCAGCAGTGTTAGGGGGACAGGGATGAACACTGAAGCTTTCTTT.

The rearrangement links TRBV20-1 to TRBJ2-1; TRBD2 might be the D (6 bases). Germline loops: CDR1 DFQATT, CDR2 SNEGSKA (reference sequence). The CDR3 sequence is 14 residues long. The germline V and J ends were trimmed by 0 bases and 8 bases, with 14 bases remaining between them. CDR3 coding DNA: TGCAGTGCTAGAGAGATGGCCAGGGAGGATGAGCAGTTCTTC. Translation gives CSAREMAREDEQFF.

This chain joins TRBV20-1 and TRBJ2-3, with D unclear. This CDR3 spans 14 amino acids. Deletions cut 1 base from V and 6 bases from J, with 14 bases between. The germline V gene encodes CDR1 DFQATT and CDR2 SNEGSKA (reference sequence). Here the CDR3 reads CSARGVVQYDTQYF. DNA of the CDR3: TGCAGTGCTAGAGGGGTTGTTCAGTACGATACGCAGTATTTT.

The chain employs TRBV2 and TRBJ1-2, with D tentatively TRBD1 (5 bases). The germline V gene has CDR1 SNHLY and CDR2 FYNNEI. The CDR3 has 17 amino acids. The V and J ends lost 5 bases and 8 bases respectively, with 27 bases between them. Here the CDR3 reads CASSTGPEDGYTWGYTF. The CDR3 bases are TGTGCCAGCAGTACAGGTCCGGAGGATGGCTACACATGGGGCTACACCTTC.

This chain joins TRBV4-1 and TRBJ1-4; D call uncertain. The CDR3 has 14 amino acids. The germline V gene has CDR1 MGHRA and CDR2 YSYEKL. Trimming stripped 0 bases from V and 10 bases from J, with 12 bases between. In nucleotides, the CDR3 is TGCGCCAGCAGCCAAGATCTTGAGGAAGGAAAACTGTTTTTT. Its translation is CASSQDLEEGKLFF.

The chain recombines TRBV7-9 with TRBJ1-2, with a weak D call TRBD1 (5 bases). The length of the CDR3 is 16 residues. Trimming removed 4 bases at V and 0 bases at J, with 15 bases between. CDR1 is SEHNR, CDR2 FQNEAQ, per germline (reference sequence). In DNA form, the CDR3 reads TGTGCCAGCAGCTCTCCCGCAGGGCGGACTAACTATGGCTACACCTTC. Its protein is CASSSPAGRTNYGYTF.

Remarks on this clonotype: One end of the junction does not line up with germline, which may come from a read error. The V gene is TRBV6-4, the J gene TRBJ1-2, with a weak D call TRBD1 (5 bases). Germline V gene data show CDR1 as MRHNA and CDR2 as SNTAGT. The CDR3 covers 10 residues. The CDR3 bases are TGCTTGTGGAGGGGCTATGGCTACACCTTC. This codes for CLWRGYGYTF.

In DNA, the CDR3 is TGTGCCAGCAACCCGACAGGTTTAGACTCTGAAGCTTTCTTT. This gives the protein CASNPTGLDSEAFF. V and J are TRBV27 and TRBJ1-1; D is perhaps TRBD1 (6 bases). From germline, CDR1 is MNHEY and CDR2 SMNVEV (reference sequence). With 7 bases removed from V and 6 bases from J, the gap between germline ends came to 18 bases. There are 14 residues in the CDR3.

The chain joins TRBV14 to TRBJ2-3, with D unclear. Germline V gene lookup returns CDR1 SGHDN and CDR2 FVKESK. With 1 base removed from V and 0 bases from J, the gap between germline ends came to 11 bases. The length of the CDR3 is 16 residues. The CDR3 is CASSQVRTTSTDTQYF. CDR3 DNA: TGTGCCAGCAGCCAAGTACGAACTACTAGCACAGATACGCAGTATTTT.

The V call is TRBV5-1, the J call TRBJ2-4; 8 bases are a match to TRBD1. This CDR3 contains 19 residues. The trim removed 3 bases at V and 1 base at J, leaving 15 bases unmatched. Germline CDR1 and CDR2: SGHRS and YFSETQ. In nucleotides, the CDR3 is TGCGCCAGCAGCTCAGGGACAGGCCAGACAATGGTCGCCAAAAACATTCAGTACTTC. The encoded protein is CASSSGTGQTMVAKNIQYF. The complete variable domain, with remaining parts taken from reference TRBV5-1 and TRBJ2-4, reads KAGVTQTPRYLIKTRGQQVTLSCSPISGHRSVSWYQQTPGQGLQFLFEYFSETQRNKGNFPGRFSGRQFSNSRSEMNVSTLELGDSALYLCASSSGTGQTMVAKNIQYFGAGTRLSVL.

This sequence joins TRBV12-3 or TRBV12-4 and TRBJ2-7; D may be TRBD2 (6 bases). V dropped 9 bases and J dropped 9 bases, with 24 bases sitting between them. The CDR3 spans 14 residues. The CDR3 sequence is CASRRGTDTSGQYF. CDR3 DNA: TGTGCCAGTCGCCGGGGGACTGACACGTCGGGGCAGTACTTC.

V gene TRBV20-1 combines with J gene TRBJ2-2, with unresolved D. V gave up 6 bases and J gave up 7 bases, with 9 bases separating them. The length of the CDR3 is 11 residues. Germline V gives CDR1 DFQATT, CDR2 SNEGSKA (reference sequence). In DNA form, the CDR3 reads TGCAGTGCCTGGACCGGCGGGGAGCTGTTTTTT. This gives the protein CSAWTGGELFF.

The gene calls are TRBV28 and TRBJ2-2; D perhaps matches TRBD1 (5 bases). CDR1 and CDR2 from the germline V gene are MDHEN and SYDVKM. The V end was cut by 2 bases, the J end by 1 base, with 11 bases between. This CDR3 is built from 16 residues. CDR3 residues: CASSLVRTLNTGELFF. CDR3 sequence (DNA): TGTGCCAGCAGTTTAGTCAGGACACTGAACACCGGGGAGCTGTTTTTT.

V is TRBV25-1 and J is TRBJ1-3; no reliable D call. The germline gives CDR1 MGHDK, CDR2 SYGVNS. The CDR3 extends over 14 amino acids. The ends were cut back, 3 bases at V and 0 bases at J, with 6 bases in the middle. This CDR3 reads CASSDEYSGNTIYF. DNA of the CDR3: TGTGCCAGCAGTGACGAGTACTCTGGAAACACCATATATTTT.